This TCR beta chain was retrieved from a study of response to subunit inactivated influenza vaccine listed by TCRdb under 2018. About the study as a whole: Deep quantitative T cell receptor repertoire profiling was used in the study to track responses to a trivalent subunit inactivated influenza vaccine.

Including cysteine and phenylalanine, the CDR3 has 19 amino acids. The only DNA kept is the CDR3, 57 bases in frame from the first base. The germline V and J ends show losses of 5 bases and 2 bases respectively, and no gene match explains 13 bases of the junction. The germline V gene specifies SGHAT as CDR1 and FQNNGV as CDR2. The full study reports these points: According to the authors, only a limited number of new T cells may be recruited by each seasonal influenza vaccination.

With regard to this clonotype: Its cognate antigen has yet to be identified. No quality values exist for individual bases; no much larger clone is one base distant.

Libraries were constructed by RT-PCR. Sequenced using an Illumina HiSeq 2500. Starting from the raw public reads, TCRdb applied fastp trimming at Q25, assembled clones with MiXCR and retained in-frame beta chains. Duplicate CDR3 protein sequences are folded into a single record with the most common DNA and genes. For this sample the table gives about 540,000 distinct CDR3 sequences, of which approximately 14% were detected only once. Around 10% of the sample rests with the top ten. The receptor comes from a man aged 45-65 years who received an inactivated influenza vaccine. Donor details come from another sample of the same person, matched by shared clones. Recombination joined TRBV11-2 with TRBJ2-7, with TRBD2 matching 15 junction bases. The sequences come from PBMCs from blood, collected less than 13 days after vaccination. The base sequence is TGTGCCAGCAGCGCGGGACTAGCGGGAGGCCTCTCAAAGCCCTACGAGCAGTACTTC. This yields the protein CASSAGLAGGLSKPYEQYF.